This T cell receptor (beta chain) comes out of a study of T-cell reconstitution after alpha-beta-depleted transplantation in children. V lost 6 bases and J 7 bases, leaving 9 bases between the germline ends. The CDR3 loop spans 12 amino acids. This sample's TCRbeta library carried unique molecular identifier barcodes. TCRdb recomputed calls from the PCR reads with MiXCR, one row per CDR3 protein. The table has about 420,000 distinct CDR3 sequences, approximately 11% seen once. The TCR comes from a human donor who donated a stem cell graft to a child with acute myeloid leukemia. This rearrangement joins TRBV12-3 or TRBV12-4 to TRBJ1-4; D unclear. This specimen consisted of PBMCs from the stem cell graft donor, obtained from the stem cell graft. The CDR3 region is CASSQRGEKLFF. The CDR3 nucleotides read TGTGCCAGCAGCCAACGAGGTGAAAAACTGTTTTTT.